Below are 29 T cell receptor beta chains sequenced from a single sample in a study of glioma-infiltrating T cells. Amplification of TCR alpha and beta CDR3 regions from RNA used iRepertoire nested multiplex PCR. Each CDR3 protein gets one entry after TCRdb re-called the multiplex PCR reads with MiXCR. The sample shows over 80,000 distinct CDR3 sequences, roughly 40% of them seen only once. Source material: glioma tissue, nonneoplastic brain tissue, or PBMCs (not recorded which). Receptor source: a human donor with low-grade glioma or glioblastoma, undergoing nonglioma brain surgery, or in good health (not recorded which).

At least ten counts were recorded for this clonotype. This chain uses TRBV19 with TRBJ1-3; D is undetermined. This CDR3 has 15 amino acids. Germline V gene lookup returns CDR1 LNHDA and CDR2 SQIVND (reference sequence). Trimming shortened V by 3 bases and J by 0 bases, and 9 bases separated the two germline ends. CDR3 DNA: TGTGCCAGTAGTATCGGGAGCGCCTCTGGAAACACCATATATTTT. Its translation: CASSIGSASGNTIYF.

This clonotype was counted between two and nine times. The rearrangement joins TRBV29-1 to TRBJ2-5, with a weak D call TRBD2 (5 bases). The V end lost 4 bases, the J end lost 7 bases, and 7 bases lay between the germline ends. The germline V gene encodes CDR1 SQVTM and CDR2 ANQGSEA. The CDR3 runs to 10 residues. CDR3: CSVVSGTQYF. Here the CDR3 DNA reads TGCAGCGTTGTGAGCGGGACCCAGTACTTC.

This clonotype has ten or more counts. J is TRBJ2-3 and V is TRBV5-4; a possible D gene is TRBD1 (7 bases). Germline CDR1 is SGHNT and CDR2 is YYREEE (reference sequence). V was cut by 0 bases and J by 6 bases, with 14 bases left in between. The CDR3 spans 15 residues. The CDR3 spells CASSLAGRGEDTQYF. In DNA form, the CDR3 reads TGTGCCAGCAGCTTGGCCGGCAGGGGGGAGGATACGCAGTATTTT.

This clonotype was found many times. The rearrangement uses TRBV29-1 and TRBJ2-1; D is uncertain. The CDR3 spans 14 residues. Germline-derived CDR1 and CDR2 are SQVTM and ANQGSEA. V was trimmed by 5 bases and J by 0 bases, leaving 11 bases between them. The CDR3 protein is CSVPQDFSYNEQFF. CDR3 sequence (DNA): TGCAGCGTTCCACAAGACTTCTCCTACAATGAGCAGTTCTTC.

This clonotype was seen repeatedly, ten times or more. The V call is TRBV10-1, the J call TRBJ2-1, with D possibly called TRBD1 or TRBD2 (5 bases each). The CDR3 is 16 residues long. V was trimmed by 0 bases and J by 6 bases, leaving 15 bases between them. CDR1 WNHNN and CDR2 SYGVQD come from the germline V gene (reference sequence). DNA for the CDR3: TGCGCCAGCAGTGAGTCGGGGACCTCCGTCTCCAATGAGCAGTTCTTC. It yields the protein CASSESGTSVSNEQFF.

About this clonotype itself: The junction differs from germline at one of its ends, possibly a read error. J is TRBJ1-4 and V is TRBV7-2, with unresolved D. Per germline, CDR1 SGHTA and CDR2 FQGNSA. The CDR3 sequence is 13 residues long. CDR3 residues: CSSILIGFEKLFF. Written as DNA, the CDR3 is TGTTCCAGCATCTTAATTGGGTTTGAAAAACTGTTTTTT.

In this sample, this clonotype turned up many times. CDR3 DNA sequence: TGCAGTGCTAGAGAGGACCGCCGCTCCTACAATGAGCAGTTCTTC. It codes for CSAREDRRSYNEQFF. The chain recombines TRBV20-1 with TRBJ2-1; D unclear. The CDR3 is 15 amino acids. Germline V gives CDR1 DFQATT, CDR2 SNEGSKA (reference sequence). Trimming left V 0 bases short and J 0 bases short, with 9 bases between.

This clonotype was detected ten times or more. This chain connects TRBV3-1 to TRBJ2-7, with D possibly matching TRBD1 (5 bases). Germline V gene sequence: CDR1 LGHDT, CDR2 YNNKEL (reference sequence). There are 15 residues in the CDR3. With 0 bases removed from V and 2 bases from J, the gap between germline ends came to 11 bases. Here the CDR3 DNA reads TGTGCCAGCAGCCAAGATCTTGGACACCCCTACGAGCAGTACTTC. Translation gives CASSQDLGHPYEQYF.

This clonotype was counted ten times or more. This chain links TRBV15 with TRBJ2-1; tentatively, D is TRBD2 (5 bases). V lost 1 base to trimming and J lost 0 bases, with 10 bases between them. CDR1 is LNHNV and CDR2 is YYDKDF in the germline V gene (reference sequence). The CDR3 extends over 16 amino acids. For the CDR3, the DNA is TGTGCCACCAGCAGAGTCCGCGGAGGCTCCTACAATGAGCAGTTCTTC. Translating it yields CATSRVRGGSYNEQFF.

A single count supports this clonotype. The junction departs from the called germline gene at one end, perhaps through a read error. This sequence joins TRBV7-7 and TRBJ2-2; D might be TRBD1 or TRBD2, each matching 5 bases. From germline, CDR1 is SSHAT and CDR2 FNYEAQ (reference sequence). The CDR3 is made up of 16 amino acids. The CDR3 coding sequence is TGTGCCAGCGGCTTAGCTACAGGAGAGGACACCGGGGAGCTGGTTTTT. Translating it yields CASGLATGEDTGELVF.

This clonotype was detected many times. The chain couples TRBV19 to TRBJ1-5, with D perhaps TRBD1 (5 bases). V was pared by 8 bases and J by 1 base, with 27 bases between. The CDR3 runs 19 residues. Looked up from germline, CDR1 is LNHDA and CDR2 is SQIVND (reference sequence). The CDR3 region has the DNA TGTGCCAGTCGAGGTGTGCCAGGGCCTTCGACGGGCAGCAATCAGCCCCAGCATTTT. Its translation is CASRGVPGPSTGSNQPQHF.

This clonotype was picked up many times. V is TRBV19 and J is TRBJ1-1, with a tentative D call TRBD1 (5 bases). CDR1 LNHDA and CDR2 SQIVND come from the germline V gene (reference sequence). The CDR3 length is 15 residues. V was trimmed by 4 bases and J by 5 bases, leaving 17 bases between them. The CDR3 here is CASSTGTSVGTEAFF. The CDR3 DNA sequence: TGTGCCAGTAGTACCGGGACCTCCGTGGGGACTGAAGCTTTCTTT.

A word on this clonotype: The junction shows a germline mismatch at one end, possibly a read error. The genes are TRBV28 and TRBJ2-5; D not resolved. This CDR3 has 13 residues. The germline gives CDR1 MDHEN, CDR2 SYDVKM. CDR3 sequence: CAGSFGSQETQYF. The CDR3 region has the DNA TGTGCCGGCAGTTTCGGAAGTCAAGAGACCCAGTACTTT.

This clonotype was seen many times. Here the CDR3 reads CASSEAWPPHTF. The CDR3, as DNA: TGTGCCAGCAGTGAAGCCTGGCCACCCCACACCTTC. J is TRBJ1-2 and V is TRBV6-1; D remains unclear. This CDR3 spans 12 amino acids. V lost 0 bases and J lost 12, with 11 bases in between. Germline V lookup: CDR1 MNHNS, CDR2 SASEGT.

A remark on this clonotype: The junction does not match germline at one end; this may be a read error. This sequence joins TRBV28 and TRBJ2-6; D is perhaps TRBD1 (6 bases). The CDR3 contains 15 residues. Germline V gives CDR1 MDHEN, CDR2 SYDVKM. Here the CDR3 DNA reads TGTGCCAGCAGCCGAAGGGGGTCTGGGGCCAACGCCCTGACTTTC. Protein sequence: CASSRRGSGANALTF.

The chain combines TRBV6-2 or TRBV6-3 with TRBJ2-3, with 7 bases that match TRBD2. CDR3 length: 14 amino acids. The J segment lost 4 bases and the V segment lost 5 bases, leaving 6 bases of the junction unmatched. Germline V lookup: CDR1 MNHEY, CDR2 SVGEGT. In DNA, the CDR3 is TGTGCCAGCAGTGCCGGGGGGTTGGCAGATACGCAGTATTTT. Protein product: CASSAGGLADTQYF.

This clonotype was seen a single time. The rearrangement joins TRBV20-1 to TRBJ1-2, with 12 bases identical to TRBD1. With V trimmed by 2 bases and J by 8 bases, 9 bases remained unmatched. Germline V CDR1 and CDR2: DFQATT, SNEGSKA (reference sequence). The CDR3 sequence is 15 residues long. For the CDR3, the DNA is TGCAGTGCTAGACTCTCGGGACAGGGGGCGAGGGGCTACACCTTC. Translating it yields CSARLSGQGARGYTF.

The sample holds many counts of this clonotype. The genes are TRBV2 and TRBJ2-7; D possibly uses TRBD1 or TRBD2 (5 bases each). The CDR3 spans 14 residues. With 6 bases removed from V and 2 bases from J, the gap between germline ends came to 14 bases. Per the germline V gene, CDR1 is SNHLY and CDR2 is FYNNEI. CDR3 amino acids: CASRGRDRAYEQYF. The CDR3 DNA reads TGTGCCAGCAGAGGCCGGGACCGGGCCTACGAGCAGTACTTC.

At least ten counts were recorded for this clonotype. The chain carries TRBV28 and TRBJ1-2; D ambiguous. Trimming took 5 bases from V and 2 from J, leaving 3 bases between them. The CDR3 has 11 residues. Germline V gene lookup returns CDR1 MDHEN and CDR2 SYDVKM. The CDR3 protein is CASSGNYGYTF. The CDR3 DNA sequence: TGTGCCAGCAGTGGGAACTATGGCTACACCTTC.

About this clonotype itself: A much bigger clone sits one base away, suggesting this may be a read error. The rearrangement links TRBV24-1 to TRBJ2-1; weak D call: TRBD2 (6 bases). Germline V gene lookup returns CDR1 KGHDR and CDR2 SFDVKD. The CDR3 extends over 12 amino acids. V gave up 4 bases and J gave up 10 bases, with 10 bases separating them. The CDR3 DNA is TGTGCCACCAGTGAGGAGGGGTACGAGCAGTTCTTC. Translated: CATSEEGYEQFF.

The table lists this clonotype with many counts. In nucleotides, the CDR3 is TGTGCCAGCAAGGACAGGGGTTATGGCTACACCTTC. Translation gives CASKDRGYGYTF. This chain links TRBV25-1 with TRBJ1-2; 9 bases line up with TRBD1. The trim removed 7 bases at V and 5 bases at J, leaving 2 bases unmatched. Looked up from germline, CDR1 is MGHDK and CDR2 is SYGVNS. CDR3 size: 12 residues.

This clonotype was seen ten or more times. This chain joins TRBV3-1 and TRBJ2-7; TRBD1 is a possible D gene (6 bases). The V end was cut by 4 bases, the J end by 6 bases, with 16 bases between. The CDR3 is 14 amino acids. Germline assignment: CDR1 LGHDT and CDR2 YNNKEL (reference sequence). The CDR3 loop is CASSRNRAAGEQYF. CDR3 coding DNA: TGTGCCAGCAGCCGGAACAGGGCGGCCGGCGAGCAGTACTTC.

This clonotype showed up many times. The rearrangement links TRBV11-2 to TRBJ1-2, with D maybe TRBD1 (6 bases). CDR1 is SGHAT and CDR2 is FQNNGV in the germline V gene. With 0 bases removed from V and 7 bases from J, the gap between germline ends came to 18 bases. This CDR3 region has 16 residues. The CDR3 DNA reads as TGTGCCAGCAGCTTAGAGATCAGGGGCCCGCGCTTTGGCTACACCTTC. Its protein product is CASSLEIRGPRFGYTF. Supplemented by reference TRBV11-2 and TRBJ1-2, the full variable domain reads EAGVAQSPRYKIIEKRQSVAFWCNPISGHATLYWYQQILGQGPKLLIQFQNNGVVDDSQLPKDRFSAERLKGVDSTLKIQPAKLEDSAVYLCASSLEIRGPRFGYTFGSGTRLTVV.

Ten or more counts support this clonotype. The CDR3 spells CASSLNPDEQYF. The CDR3 bases are TGTGCCAGCAGCTTAAATCCCGACGAGCAGTACTTC. The chain combines TRBV11-3 with TRBJ2-7; no firm D call. CDR1 is SGHNT and CDR2 is YENEEA in the germline V gene. This CDR3 is built from 12 residues. V lost 2 bases to trimming and J lost 5 bases, with 7 bases between them. The full variable domain, its missing parts supplied by reference TRBV11-3 and TRBJ2-7, is EAGVVQSPRYKIIEKKQPVAFWCNPISGHNTLYWYLQNLGQGPELLIRYENEEAVDDSQLPKDRFSAERLKGVDSTLKIQPAELGDSAVYLCASSLNPDEQYFGPGTRLTVT.

Regarding this clonotype: A read error is possible here, since a much larger clone lies one base away. The gene calls are TRBV2 and TRBJ2-7, with TRBD2 matching over 9 bases. V lost 7 bases and J lost 7; bases outside the gene matches: 14. Germline lookup yields CDR1 SNHLY and CDR2 FYNNEI. The CDR3 runs to 15 residues. The CDR3 region has the DNA TGTGCCAGCACCATTACGAGGGCGGGAGGGAATGAGCAGTACTTC. It codes for CASTITRAGGNEQYF. The complete variable domain, with remaining parts taken from reference TRBV2 and TRBJ2-7, reads EPEVTQTPSHQVTQMGQEVILRCVPISNHLYFYWYRQILGQKVEFLVSFYNNEISEKSEIFDDQFSVERPDGSNFTLKIRSTKLEDSAMYFCASTITRAGGNEQYFGPGTRLTVT.

The sample holds many counts of this clonotype. The chain carries TRBV5-1 and TRBJ2-7; 9 bases align to TRBD1. V shed 4 bases, J shed 3 bases, and the junction held 5 bases outside the gene matches. This CDR3 region has 14 residues. The germline V gene has CDR1 SGHRS and CDR2 YFSETQ. CDR3 sequence reads: CASSPGQGNYEQYF. In nucleotides, the CDR3 is TGCGCCAGCAGCCCGGGACAGGGAAACTACGAGCAGTACTTC.

The rearrangement joins TRBV27 to TRBJ2-7; 8 bases match TRBD2. This CDR3 has 14 residues. CDR1 and CDR2 (germline): MNHEY, SMNVEV (reference sequence). DNA of the CDR3: TGTGTTAGCAGTTTCCCCGGGAGGGCAAACGAGCAGTACTTC. Translation gives CVSSFPGRANEQYF.

The table lists this clonotype with many counts. The gene calls are TRBV2 and TRBJ1-5; D perhaps matches TRBD1 (5 bases). CDR1 SNHLY and CDR2 FYNNEI come from the germline V gene. The CDR3 spans 13 residues. The V gene lost 7 bases and the J gene lost 3 bases, with 10 bases spanning the gap. The CDR3 bases are TGTGCCAGCAAACGACAGACCAATCAGCCCCAGCATTTT. Translated, it gives CASKRQTNQPQHF.

This clonotype has ten or more counts. The chain has TRBV19 and TRBJ1-2; D call uncertain. CDR1 LNHDA and CDR2 SQIVND come from the germline V gene (reference sequence). CDR3 length equals 13 residues. Trimming took 1 base from V and 7 from J, leaving 10 bases between them. The CDR3 DNA sequence: TGTGCCAGTAGTATAGGGCTAACGGCTGGCTACACCTTC. This codes for CASSIGLTAGYTF. The full variable domain, its missing parts supplied by reference TRBV19 and TRBJ1-2, is DGGITQSPKYLFRKEGQNVTLSCEQNLNHDAMYWYRQDPGQGLRLIYYSQIVNDFQKGDIAEGYSVSREKKESFPLTVTSAQKNPTAFYLCASSIGLTAGYTFGSGTRLTVV.